Sequencing of this T cell receptor (beta chain) was carried out in a study of OX40 agonist ivuxolimab in advanced cancers. About the study: Three dose-escalation patients had partial responses: one with hepatocellular carcinoma and two with cutaneous melanoma.

Findings of the study overall: Averaged across samples, CD8+ T cells carried more expanded clones than CD4+ did. CD4+ and CD8+ blood T cells expanded clonally by week 6 at 0.1 to 3.0 mg/kg.

Details on this clone: Its target is not known.

Prior autoimmune disease or systemic immunosuppression barred patients. Libraries were prepared by immunoSEQ multiplex PCR; TCRdb keeps only in-frame clonotypes and omits some of them. The sample gives fewer than 100,000 clones, about four fifths of which show up once; more than 1.4% is in the top ten. This TCR was sampled from an adult with an advanced solid tumor such as melanoma, head and neck, liver or kidney cancer. The input for sequencing was CD4+ or CD8+ T cells sorted from blood, taken in a trial of the OX40 agonist ivuxolimab.

The CDR3 sequence is CATSRGDRGSNTEAFF. As DNA, the CDR3 is TGTGCCACCAGCAGAGGCGACAGGGGATCGAACACTGAAGCTTTCTTT. The chain combines TRBV15 with TRBJ1-1, with 8 nucleotides matching TRBD1. J lost 1 base, V lost 1 base, and 5 bases had no gene match. Germline V gives CDR1 LNHNV, CDR2 YYDKDF (reference sequence). This CDR3 has 16 residues.